A single sample gave rise to the 3 T cell receptor beta chains below, sequenced in a study of identical twins. Each CDR3 protein gets one entry after TCRdb re-called the 5' RACE reads with MiXCR. Of 350,000 to 450,000 distinct CDR3 sequences listed, under 20% are singletons. Sequencing was carried out using naive T cells sorted from blood. The receptors stem from a man in his fifties or sixties in good health.

The rearrangement joins TRBV7-9 to TRBJ1-2; perhaps TRBD1 as D (5 bases). V lost 5 bases and J 8 bases, leaving 18 bases between the germline ends. The CDR3 runs to 14 residues. CDR1 SEHNR and CDR2 FQNEAQ come from the germline V gene (reference sequence). CDR3 sequence (DNA): TGTGCCAGCAGCCCTGAGAGGGAACGGGGGGGCTACACCTTC. Amino acids: CASSPERERGGYTF.

This clonotype occurred a few times. The chain employs TRBV6-1 and TRBJ2-5; the D call may be TRBD1 or TRBD2 (5 bases each). The CDR3 contains 13 residues. Germline loops: CDR1 MNHNS, CDR2 SASEGT. Between the trimmed V and J ends, which lost 4 bases and 5 bases, there was a span of 11 bases. The CDR3 nucleotides read TGTGCCAGCAGTGGCCCGGGGCGGGAGACCCAGTACTTC. This sequence encodes CASSGPGRETQYF.

This clonotype was recorded many times. The J gene is TRBJ2-1, the V gene TRBV28; 8 nucleotides align to TRBD2. The germline V gene encodes CDR1 MDHEN and CDR2 SYDVKM. V shed 3 bases and J 5 bases; nucleotides not matched to a gene: 9. The CDR3 is 16 residues long. The CDR3: CASSFIERGTNNEQFF. The CDR3 DNA reads as TGTGCCAGCAGTTTTATCGAGCGGGGGACAAACAATGAGCAGTTCTTC.